This T cell receptor beta chain was documented in a study of blood T cell repertoires in COVID-19. Turning to the study itself: Samples taken during acute and convalescent COVID-19 were collected in the United States, Italy and Spain.

V was pared by 1 base and J by 10 bases, with 11 bases between. The CDR3 is 14 residues long. Germline values: CDR1 SGHTA, CDR2 FQGNSA. Clones were sequenced by immunoSEQ multiplex PCR, and TCRdb holds only the in-frame ones, with some missing. This repertoire shows 250,000 to 350,000 clones, over 85% found once; its top ten account for 2.5% to 3%. This clonotype was obtained from a woman between 50 and 59 years old who had been exposed to COVID-19. Sequencing was done on a sample of PBMCs or T cells enriched from blood (not recorded which). This chain uses TRBV7-2 with TRBJ1-6; D might be TRBD1 (6 bases). The CDR3 DNA follows: TGTGCCAGCAGCTTAGTACCGGGACAATCACCCCTCCACTTT. It encodes CASSLVPGQSPLHF.